Below, 6 T cell receptor beta chains from the same sample are listed, as sequenced in a study of blood T cell repertoires in COVID-19. TCRdb's table, derived via immunoSEQ multiplex PCR, lists solely in-frame clones and lacks some. The table shows more than 95,000 clones, with approximately 85% occurring only once. Input material: peripheral blood. The receptors derive from a man aged 55 to 70 with acute or convalescent COVID-19.

The chain recombines TRBV6-5 with TRBJ1-3; D is ambiguous. Per the germline V gene, CDR1 is MNHEY and CDR2 is SVGAGI. This CDR3 is built from 14 residues. The V end lost 5 bases, the J end lost 10 bases, and 18 bases lay between the germline ends. The CDR3 coding sequence is TGTGCCAGCAGTCAGCGGATCGGCGGAGAGACCATATATTTT. Its protein is CASSQRIGGETIYF.

The V call is TRBV2, the J call TRBJ1-2; D unresolved. The V end was cut by 1 base, the J end by 6 bases, with 12 bases between. The V gene's germline CDR1 is SNHLY and CDR2 FYNNEI. The CDR3 consists of 14 residues. The CDR3 bases are TGTGCCAGCAGTGAAGGTGGGGAGTATAATGGCTACACCTTC. It encodes CASSEGGEYNGYTF.

This sequence joins TRBV19 and TRBJ2-1; 9 positions match TRBD1. V lost 6 bases to trimming and J lost 4 bases; unmatched junction nucleotides: 7. CDR1 and CDR2 (germline): LNHDA, SQIVND (reference sequence). The CDR3 has 15 amino acids. In DNA, the CDR3 is TGTGCCAGTAGCAATCGGACAGGGGTGTACAATGAGCAGTTCTTC. Its translation: CASSNRTGVYNEQFF.

This rearrangement joins TRBV19 to TRBJ1-1; D remains unclear. Germline V gene lookup returns CDR1 LNHDA and CDR2 SQIVND (reference sequence). This CDR3 is built from 15 residues. V gave up 5 bases and J gave up 4 bases, with 17 bases separating them. CDR3 nucleotide sequence: TGTGCCAGTAGTTTACAGATTGTAAGAAGCACTGAAGCTTTCTTT. Its translation: CASSLQIVRSTEAFF. Full variable domain (outside the CDR3, taken from reference TRBV19 and TRBJ1-1): DGGITQSPKYLFRKEGQNVTLSCEQNLNHDAMYWYRQDPGQGLRLIYYSQIVNDFQKGDIAEGYSVSREKKESFPLTVTSAQKNPTAFYLCASSLQIVRSTEAFFGQGTRLTVV.

CDR3 bases: TGTGCCAGCAGCCAACCGGGGGGGCCCACAGATACGCAGTATTTT. Translating it yields CASSQPGGPTDTQYF. The chain couples TRBV7-3 to TRBJ2-3; TRBD2 agrees at 8 bases. Germline trimming cut 5 bases from V and 2 bases from J; bases unmatched to any gene: 6. CDR3 length equals 15 residues. Germline V gene sequence: CDR1 SGHTA, CDR2 FQGTGA.

The chain uses TRBV6-5 and TRBJ2-5, with TRBD1 identical over 10 bases. V gave up 0 bases and J gave up 5 bases; unmatched junction bases: 6. This CDR3 is 16 amino acids long. Germline assignment: CDR1 MNHEY and CDR2 SVGAGI. The CDR3: CASSYSGTGVGETQYF. CDR3 sequence (DNA): TGTGCCAGCAGTTACTCGGGGACAGGGGTTGGGGAGACCCAGTACTTC.